This is a list of T cell receptor beta chains from one sample in a study of OX40 agonist ivuxolimab in advanced cancers. Assay: immunoSEQ multiplex PCR; the TCRdb copy retains only in-frame clones and omits some. The table has about 41,000 clones, about 78% seen once. The material was CD4+ or CD8+ T cells sorted from blood, obtained in a trial of the OX40 agonist ivuxolimab. The receptors were gathered from an adult with an advanced solid tumor such as melanoma, head and neck, liver or kidney cancer. CDR3s include the opening cysteine and the closing phenylalanine or tryptophan. Fields, in order: CDR3 length, J gene, D gene, clone size, V gene, CDR3 protein, CDR3 DNA. A D gene is named only where the DNA matches it firmly. Clone size is shown for a subset of rows, as once, few, many or a class of expanded clone.

cdr3_length: 13
j_call: TRBJ1-1
d_call: TRBD1
clone_size: NA
v_call: TRBV7-2
cdr3_aa: CASWGQMNTEAFF
cdr3_nt: TGTGCCAGCTGGGGACAGATGAACACTGAAGCTTTCTTT

cdr3_length: 13
j_call: TRBJ2-7
d_call: NA
clone_size: NA
v_call: TRBV27
cdr3_aa: CASSHLATGEQYF
cdr3_nt: TGTGCCAGCAGCCACTTGGCGACGGGAGAGCAGTACTTC

cdr3_length: 15
j_call: TRBJ2-1
d_call: TRBD1
clone_size: NA
v_call: TRBV11-3
cdr3_aa: CASSQWTGEDNEQFF
cdr3_nt: TGTGCCAGCAGCCAATGGACAGGGGAAGACAATGAGCAGTTCTTC

cdr3_length: 15
j_call: TRBJ2-7
d_call: NA
clone_size: NA
v_call: TRBV9
cdr3_aa: CASSAELVPIHEQYF
cdr3_nt: TGTGCCAGCAGCGCCGAGTTGGTGCCTATCCACGAGCAGTACTTC

cdr3_length: 19
j_call: TRBJ1-4
d_call: NA
clone_size: few
v_call: TRBV7-9
cdr3_aa: CASSLNGGYGEHANEKLFF
cdr3_nt: TGTGCCAGCAGCTTAAACGGAGGCTACGGGGAGCATGCTAATGAAAAACTGTTTTTT

cdr3_length: 16
j_call: TRBJ2-1
d_call: NA
clone_size: once
v_call: TRBV13
cdr3_aa: CASSLVTGPVYNEQFF
cdr3_nt: TGTGCCAGCAGCTTAGTTACAGGGCCCGTGTACAATGAGCAGTTCTTC

cdr3_length: 14
j_call: TRBJ1-5
d_call: NA
clone_size: NA
v_call: TRBV11-2
cdr3_aa: CASSQDSGNQPQHF
cdr3_nt: TGTGCCAGCAGCCAAGACAGCGGGAATCAGCCCCAGCATTTT

cdr3_length: 15
j_call: TRBJ2-7
d_call: NA
clone_size: NA
v_call: TRBV10-3
cdr3_aa: CAISESEAITYEQYF
cdr3_nt: TGTGCCATCAGTGAGTCGGAGGCTATAACCTACGAGCAGTACTTC

cdr3_length: 14
j_call: TRBJ1-2
d_call: NA
clone_size: NA
v_call: TRBV9
cdr3_aa: CASSQKTDFYGYTF
cdr3_nt: TGTGCCAGCAGCCAAAAGACGGATTTCTATGGCTACACCTTC

cdr3_length: 16
j_call: TRBJ2-7
d_call: NA
clone_size: NA
v_call: TRBV28
cdr3_aa: CASSFADREGTYEQYF
cdr3_nt: TGTGCCAGCAGTTTTGCGGACAGGGAGGGGACCTACGAGCAGTACTTC

cdr3_length: 12
j_call: TRBJ1-2
d_call: NA
clone_size: once
v_call: TRBV6-6
cdr3_aa: CASRMTGTFYTF
cdr3_nt: TGTGCCAGCAGGATGACCGGGACATTCTACACCTTC

cdr3_length: 14
j_call: TRBJ2-7
d_call: TRBD2
clone_size: few
v_call: TRBV7-9
cdr3_aa: CASSLGSGAGEQYF
cdr3_nt: TGTGCCAGCAGCTTAGGTAGCGGAGCGGGAGAGCAGTACTTC

cdr3_length: 15
j_call: TRBJ2-4
d_call: NA
clone_size: NA
v_call: TRBV18
cdr3_aa: CASSPGVLAKNIQYF
cdr3_nt: TGTGCCAGCTCACCAGGCGTTCTAGCCAAAAACATTCAGTACTTC

cdr3_length: 13
j_call: TRBJ1-5
d_call: TRBD1
clone_size: NA
v_call: TRBV19
cdr3_aa: CATMGQVIEPQHF
cdr3_nt: TGTGCCACCATGGGACAGGTCATAGAGCCCCAGCATTTT

cdr3_length: 15
j_call: TRBJ1-6
d_call: NA
clone_size: NA
v_call: TRBV7-2
cdr3_aa: CASSASFGTSSPLHF
cdr3_nt: TGTGCCAGCAGCGCTTCTTTCGGGACATCGTCGCCCCTCCACTTT